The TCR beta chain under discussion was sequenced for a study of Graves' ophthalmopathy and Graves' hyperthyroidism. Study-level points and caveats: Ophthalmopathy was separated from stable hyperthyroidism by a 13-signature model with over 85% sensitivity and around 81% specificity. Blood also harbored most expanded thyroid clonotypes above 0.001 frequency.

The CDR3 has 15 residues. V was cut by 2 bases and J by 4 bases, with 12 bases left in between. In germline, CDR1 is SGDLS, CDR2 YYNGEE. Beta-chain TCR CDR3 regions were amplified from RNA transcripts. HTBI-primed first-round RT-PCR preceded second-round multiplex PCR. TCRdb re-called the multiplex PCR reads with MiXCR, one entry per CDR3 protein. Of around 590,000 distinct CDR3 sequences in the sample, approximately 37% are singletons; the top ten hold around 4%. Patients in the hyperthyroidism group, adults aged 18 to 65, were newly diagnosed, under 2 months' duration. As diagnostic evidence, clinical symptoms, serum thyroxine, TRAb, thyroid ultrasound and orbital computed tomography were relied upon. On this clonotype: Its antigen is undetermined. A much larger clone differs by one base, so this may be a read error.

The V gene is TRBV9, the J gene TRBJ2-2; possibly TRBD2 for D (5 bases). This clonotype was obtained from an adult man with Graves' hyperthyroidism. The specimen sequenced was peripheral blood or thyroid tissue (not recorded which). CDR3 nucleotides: TGTGCCAGCAGCGTGACGAGACTAAGCACCGGGGAGCTGTTTTTT. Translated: CASSVTRLSTGELFF. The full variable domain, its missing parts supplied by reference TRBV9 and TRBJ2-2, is DSGVTQTPKHLITATGQRVTLRCSPRSGDLSVYWYQQSLDQGLQFLIQYYNGEERAKGNILERFSAQQFPDLHSELNLSSLELGDSALYFCASSVTRLSTGELFFGEGSRLTVL.